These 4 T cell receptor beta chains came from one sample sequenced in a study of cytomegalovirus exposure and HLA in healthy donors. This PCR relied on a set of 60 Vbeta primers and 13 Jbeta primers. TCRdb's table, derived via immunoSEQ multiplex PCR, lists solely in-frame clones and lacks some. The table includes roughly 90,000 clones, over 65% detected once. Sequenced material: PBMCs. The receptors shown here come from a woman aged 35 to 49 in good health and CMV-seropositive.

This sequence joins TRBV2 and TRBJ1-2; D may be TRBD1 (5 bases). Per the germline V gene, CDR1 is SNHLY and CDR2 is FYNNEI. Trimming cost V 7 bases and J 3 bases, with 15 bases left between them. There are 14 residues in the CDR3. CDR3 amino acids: CASMGGGYHYGYTF. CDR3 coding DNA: TGTGCCAGCATGGGGGGAGGTTACCACTATGGCTACACCTTC.

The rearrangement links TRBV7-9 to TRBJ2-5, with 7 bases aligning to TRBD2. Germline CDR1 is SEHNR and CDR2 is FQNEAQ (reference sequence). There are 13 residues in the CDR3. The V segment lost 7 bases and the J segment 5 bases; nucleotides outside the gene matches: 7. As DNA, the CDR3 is TGTGCCAGCAAGGGGCGGGAGATGGAGACCCAGTACTTC. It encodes CASKGREMETQYF. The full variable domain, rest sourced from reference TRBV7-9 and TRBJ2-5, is DTGVSQNPRHKITKRGQNVTFRCDPISEHNRLYWYRQTLGQGPEFLTYFQNEAQLEKSRLLSDRFSAERPKGSFSTLEIQRTEQGDSAMYLCASKGREMETQYFGPGTRLLVL.

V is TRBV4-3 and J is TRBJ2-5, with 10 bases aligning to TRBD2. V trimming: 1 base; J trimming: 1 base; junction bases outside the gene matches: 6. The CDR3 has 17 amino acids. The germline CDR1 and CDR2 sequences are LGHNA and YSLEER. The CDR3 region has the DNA TGCGCCAGCAGCCAAGTACCTAGCGGGAGCCGCCAAGAGACCCAGTACTTC. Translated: CASSQVPSGSRQETQYF.

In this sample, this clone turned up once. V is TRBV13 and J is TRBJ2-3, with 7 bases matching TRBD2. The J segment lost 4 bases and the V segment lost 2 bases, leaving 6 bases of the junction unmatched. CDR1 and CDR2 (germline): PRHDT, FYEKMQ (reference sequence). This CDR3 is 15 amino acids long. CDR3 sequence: CASSLREDGADTQYF. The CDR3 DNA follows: TGTGCCAGCAGCTTACGGGAGGACGGGGCAGATACGCAGTATTTT.